This TCR beta chain is from a study of T cell responses to AZD1222 COVID-19 vaccine. Overall study findings and caveats: Increased Spike-specific TCR breadth and depth were observed after two AZD1222 doses.

Comments on this clone: What it recognizes is unknown.

Germline assignment: CDR1 SGHTA and CDR2 FQGNSA. J gave up 2 bases and V 3 bases, and 3 bases lay outside the gene matches. The CDR3 is 14 residues long. The assay was immunoSEQ multiplex PCR, and TCRdb's table has in-frame clones only and misses some. The sample consists of around 60,000 clones, about four fifths of them appearing once. The J gene is TRBJ1-1, the V gene TRBV7-2, with 7 positions matching TRBD1. The TCR comes from an adult who received the AZD1222 COVID-19 vaccine. The sample consisted of peripheral blood, taken 28 days after the second AZD1222 dose. Here the CDR3 reads CASSLDRINTEAFF. The CDR3 DNA reads TGTGCCAGCAGCTTGGACAGGATAAACACTGAAGCTTTCTTT.